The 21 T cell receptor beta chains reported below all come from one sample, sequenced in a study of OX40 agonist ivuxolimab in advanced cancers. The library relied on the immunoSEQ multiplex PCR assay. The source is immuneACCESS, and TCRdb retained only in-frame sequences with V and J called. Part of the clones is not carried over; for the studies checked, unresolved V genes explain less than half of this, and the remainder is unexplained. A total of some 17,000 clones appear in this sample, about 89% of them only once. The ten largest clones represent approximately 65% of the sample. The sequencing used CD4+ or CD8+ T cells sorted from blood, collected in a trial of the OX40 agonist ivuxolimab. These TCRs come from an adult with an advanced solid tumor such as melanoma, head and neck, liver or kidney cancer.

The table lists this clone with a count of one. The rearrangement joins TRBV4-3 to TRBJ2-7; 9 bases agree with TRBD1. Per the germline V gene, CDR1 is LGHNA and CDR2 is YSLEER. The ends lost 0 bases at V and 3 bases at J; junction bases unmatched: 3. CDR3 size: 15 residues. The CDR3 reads CASSQERGQGYEQYF. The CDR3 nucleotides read TGCGCCAGCAGCCAAGAAAGGGGACAGGGCTACGAGCAGTACTTC.

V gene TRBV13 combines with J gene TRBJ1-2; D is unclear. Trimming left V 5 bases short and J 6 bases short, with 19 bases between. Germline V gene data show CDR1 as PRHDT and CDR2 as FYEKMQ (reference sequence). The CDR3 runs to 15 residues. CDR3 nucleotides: TGTGCCAGCAGCCGCCCGGACCCGACCTGGGATGGCTACACCTTC. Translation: CASSRPDPTWDGYTF.

CDR3 residues: CASSVGLNNEQFF. The CDR3 DNA sequence: TGTGCCAGCAGCGTAGGGCTAAACAATGAGCAGTTCTTC. V gene TRBV9 combines with J gene TRBJ2-1; no clear D. The V and J ends lost 0 bases and 5 bases respectively, with 6 bases between them. The CDR3 is made up of 13 amino acids. The germline gives CDR1 SGDLS, CDR2 YYNGEE.

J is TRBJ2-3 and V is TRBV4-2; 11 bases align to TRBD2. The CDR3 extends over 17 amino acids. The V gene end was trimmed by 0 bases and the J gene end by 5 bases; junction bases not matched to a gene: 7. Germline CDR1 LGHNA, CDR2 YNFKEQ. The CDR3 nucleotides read TGTGCCAGCAGCCAAGATGGTAGCGGGGGGGCCATAGATACGCAGTATTTT. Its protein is CASSQDGSGGAIDTQYF.

CDR3 DNA sequence: TGTGCCAGCAGTTGGGGGGCGGGAGTGGTCTACGAGCAGTACTTC. As protein: CASSWGAGVVYEQYF. The chain is built from TRBV27 and TRBJ2-7; tentative D call: TRBD2 (7 bases). The CDR3 loop spans 15 amino acids. V shed 4 bases and J shed 3 bases, with 16 bases lying between them. In germline, CDR1 is MNHEY, CDR2 SMNVEV (reference sequence).

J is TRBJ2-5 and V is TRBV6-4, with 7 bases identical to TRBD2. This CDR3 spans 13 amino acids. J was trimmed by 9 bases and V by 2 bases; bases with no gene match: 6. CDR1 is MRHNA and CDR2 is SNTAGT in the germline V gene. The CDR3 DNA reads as TGTGCCAGCAGTGACCCTAGTCGGGAGGCCCAGTACTTC. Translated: CASSDPSREAQYF.

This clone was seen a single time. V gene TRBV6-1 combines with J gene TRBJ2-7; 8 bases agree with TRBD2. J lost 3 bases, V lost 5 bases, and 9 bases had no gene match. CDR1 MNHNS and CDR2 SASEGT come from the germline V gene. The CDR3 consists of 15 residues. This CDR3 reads CASSNRLAMGYEQYF. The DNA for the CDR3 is TGTGCCAGCAGTAATCGACTAGCGATGGGCTACGAGCAGTACTTC.

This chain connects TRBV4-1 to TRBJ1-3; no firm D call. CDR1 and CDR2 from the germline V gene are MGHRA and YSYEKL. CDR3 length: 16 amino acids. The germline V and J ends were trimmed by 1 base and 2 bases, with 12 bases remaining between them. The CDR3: CASSQGGLPAGNTIYF. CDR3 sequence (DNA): TGCGCCAGCAGCCAAGGAGGACTCCCGGCTGGAAACACCATATATTTT.

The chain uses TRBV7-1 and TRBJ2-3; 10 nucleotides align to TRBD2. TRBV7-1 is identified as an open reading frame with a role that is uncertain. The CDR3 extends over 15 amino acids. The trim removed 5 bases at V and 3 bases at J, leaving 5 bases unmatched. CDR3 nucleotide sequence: TGTGCCAGCAGCCCTGATAGCGGGGGGACAGATACGCAGTATTTT. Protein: CASSPDSGGTDTQYF.

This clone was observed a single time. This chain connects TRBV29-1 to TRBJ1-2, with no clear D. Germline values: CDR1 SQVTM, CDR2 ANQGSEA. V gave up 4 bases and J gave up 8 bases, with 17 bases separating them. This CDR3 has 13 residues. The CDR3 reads CSVGGWEGGGYTF. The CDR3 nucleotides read TGCAGCGTTGGGGGTTGGGAGGGAGGAGGCTACACCTTC. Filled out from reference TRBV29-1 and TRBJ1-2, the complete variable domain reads SAVISQKPSRDICQRGTSLTIQCQVDSQVTMMFWYRQQPGQSLTLIATANQGSEATYESGFVIDKFPISRPNLTFSTLTVSNMSPEDSSIYLCSVGGWEGGGYTFGSGTRLTVV.

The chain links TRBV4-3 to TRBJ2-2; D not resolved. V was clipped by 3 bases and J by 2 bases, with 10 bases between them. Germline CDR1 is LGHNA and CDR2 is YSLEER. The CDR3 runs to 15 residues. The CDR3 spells CASSQGPLNTGELFF. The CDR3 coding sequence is TGCGCCAGCAGCCAGGGTCCTCTAAACACCGGGGAGCTGTTTTTT.

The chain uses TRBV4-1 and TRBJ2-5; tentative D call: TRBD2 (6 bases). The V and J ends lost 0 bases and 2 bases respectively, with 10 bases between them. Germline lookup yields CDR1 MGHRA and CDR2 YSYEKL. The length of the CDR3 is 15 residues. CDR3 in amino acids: CASSQDLAGQETQYF. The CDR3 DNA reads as TGCGCCAGCAGCCAAGATCTGGCGGGGCAAGAGACCCAGTACTTC.

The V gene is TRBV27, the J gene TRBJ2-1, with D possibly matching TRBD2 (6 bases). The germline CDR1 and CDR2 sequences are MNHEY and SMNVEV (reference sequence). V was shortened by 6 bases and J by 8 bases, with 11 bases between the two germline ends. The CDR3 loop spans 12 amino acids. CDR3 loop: CASSRGGYEQFF. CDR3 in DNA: TGTGCCAGCAGCCGTGGGGGGTATGAGCAGTTCTTC.

The CDR3 coding sequence is TGTGCCAGCAGTTTAGCCTGGGGGTACAATGAGCAGTTCTTC. This encodes CASSLAWGYNEQFF. The chain is built from TRBV27 and TRBJ2-1; D could derive from TRBD1 or TRBD2 (5 bases each). From germline, CDR1 is MNHEY and CDR2 SMNVEV (reference sequence). The CDR3 runs 14 residues. The germline V and J ends were trimmed by 2 bases and 4 bases, with 9 bases remaining between them.

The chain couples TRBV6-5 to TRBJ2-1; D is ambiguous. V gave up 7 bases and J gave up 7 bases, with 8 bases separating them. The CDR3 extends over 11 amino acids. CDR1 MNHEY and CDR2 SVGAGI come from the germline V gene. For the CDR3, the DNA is TGTGCCAGCATGATCAGAAATGAGCAGTTCTTC. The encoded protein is CASMIRNEQFF.

The chain's CDR3 is CASSRAYYGYTF. DNA of the CDR3: TGTGCCAGTAGTAGAGCTTACTATGGCTACACCTTC. The rearrangement uses TRBV19 and TRBJ1-2; D gene unclear. The V gene's germline CDR1 is LNHDA and CDR2 SQIVND (reference sequence). This CDR3 spans 12 amino acids. V was shortened by 4 bases and J by 3 bases, with 6 bases between the two germline ends.

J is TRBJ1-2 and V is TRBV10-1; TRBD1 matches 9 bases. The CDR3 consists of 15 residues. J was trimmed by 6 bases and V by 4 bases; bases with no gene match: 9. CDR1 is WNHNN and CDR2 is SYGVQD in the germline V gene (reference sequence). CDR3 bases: TGCGCCAGCAGTGTTGGGGACAGGGTAGATAATGGCTACACCTTC. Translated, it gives CASSVGDRVDNGYTF.

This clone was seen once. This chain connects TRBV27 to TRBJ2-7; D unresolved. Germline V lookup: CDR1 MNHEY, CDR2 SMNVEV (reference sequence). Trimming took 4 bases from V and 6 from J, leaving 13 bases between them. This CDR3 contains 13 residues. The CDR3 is CASSWSEYSEQYF. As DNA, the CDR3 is TGTGCCAGCAGTTGGTCCGAGTACAGCGAGCAGTACTTC.

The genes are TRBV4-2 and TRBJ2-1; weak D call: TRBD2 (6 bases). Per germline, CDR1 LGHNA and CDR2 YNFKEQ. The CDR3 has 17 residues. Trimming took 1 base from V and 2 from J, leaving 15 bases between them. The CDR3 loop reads CASSQAEGLSPYNEQFF. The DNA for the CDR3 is TGTGCCAGCAGCCAAGCGGAGGGACTTAGCCCCTACAATGAGCAGTTCTTC.

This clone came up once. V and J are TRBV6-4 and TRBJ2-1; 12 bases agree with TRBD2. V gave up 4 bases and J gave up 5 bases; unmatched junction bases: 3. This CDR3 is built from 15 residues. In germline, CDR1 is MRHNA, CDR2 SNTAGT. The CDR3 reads CASSVTSGGNNEQFF. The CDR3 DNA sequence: TGTGCCAGCAGTGTTACTAGCGGGGGGAACAATGAGCAGTTCTTC.

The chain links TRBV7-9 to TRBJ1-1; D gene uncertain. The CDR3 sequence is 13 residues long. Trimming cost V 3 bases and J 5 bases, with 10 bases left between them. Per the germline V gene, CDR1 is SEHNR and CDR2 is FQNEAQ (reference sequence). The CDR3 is CASSFNDGTEAFF. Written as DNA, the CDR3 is TGTGCCAGCAGCTTTAATGATGGGACTGAAGCTTTCTTT.